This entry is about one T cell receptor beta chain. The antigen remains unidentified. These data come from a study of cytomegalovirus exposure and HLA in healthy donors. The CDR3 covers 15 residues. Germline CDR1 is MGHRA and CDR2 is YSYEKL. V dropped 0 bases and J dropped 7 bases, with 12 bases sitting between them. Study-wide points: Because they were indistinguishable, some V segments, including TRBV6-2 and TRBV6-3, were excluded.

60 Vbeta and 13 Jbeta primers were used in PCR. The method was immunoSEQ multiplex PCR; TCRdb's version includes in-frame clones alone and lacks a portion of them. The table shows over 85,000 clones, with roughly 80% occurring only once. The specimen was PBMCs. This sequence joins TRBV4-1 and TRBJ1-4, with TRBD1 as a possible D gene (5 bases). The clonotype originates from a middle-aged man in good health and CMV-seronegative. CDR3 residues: CASSQDQGVGEKLFF. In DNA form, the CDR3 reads TGCGCCAGCAGCCAAGACCAAGGGGTGGGTGAAAAACTGTTTTTT.